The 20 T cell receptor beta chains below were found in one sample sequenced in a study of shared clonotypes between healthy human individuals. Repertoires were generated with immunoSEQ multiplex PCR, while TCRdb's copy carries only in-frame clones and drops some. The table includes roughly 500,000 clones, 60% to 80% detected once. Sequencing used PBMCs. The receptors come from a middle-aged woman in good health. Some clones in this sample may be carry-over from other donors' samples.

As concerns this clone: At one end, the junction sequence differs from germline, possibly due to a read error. The DNA of the CDR3 is TGTGCCAGCAATGAATGGACTAGCGGTAGCGGGGAGCTGTTTTTT. This gives the protein CASNEWTSGSGELFF. The V and J genes are TRBV25-1 and TRBJ2-2, with TRBD2 matching over 10 bases. The CDR3 is made up of 15 amino acids. Germline V gene sequence: CDR1 MGHDK, CDR2 SYGVNS.

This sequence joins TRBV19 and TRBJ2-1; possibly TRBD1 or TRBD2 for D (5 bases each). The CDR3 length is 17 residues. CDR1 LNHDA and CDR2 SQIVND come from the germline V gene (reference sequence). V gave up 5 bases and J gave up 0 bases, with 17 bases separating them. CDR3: CASSPHGDPSSYNEQFF. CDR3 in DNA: TGTGCCAGTAGTCCCCACGGGGACCCGAGCTCCTACAATGAGCAGTTCTTC.

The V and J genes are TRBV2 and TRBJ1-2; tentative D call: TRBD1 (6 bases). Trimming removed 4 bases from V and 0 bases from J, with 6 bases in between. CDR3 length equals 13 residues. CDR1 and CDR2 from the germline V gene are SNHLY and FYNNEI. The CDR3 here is CASSGTANYGYTF. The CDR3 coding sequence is TGTGCCAGCAGTGGGACAGCTAACTATGGCTACACCTTC.

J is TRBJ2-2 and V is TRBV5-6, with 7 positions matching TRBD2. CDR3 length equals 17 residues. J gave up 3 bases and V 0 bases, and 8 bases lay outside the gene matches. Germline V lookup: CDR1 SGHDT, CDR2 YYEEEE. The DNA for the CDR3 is TGTGCCAGCAGCTTGGCCAAGCTAGCGGCCCACACCGGGGAGCTGTTTTTT. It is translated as CASSLAKLAAHTGELFF. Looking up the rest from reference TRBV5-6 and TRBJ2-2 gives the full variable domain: DAGVTQSPTHLIKTRGQQVTLRCSPKSGHDTVSWYQQALGQGPQFIFQYYEEEERQRGNFPDRFSGHQFPNYSSELNVNALLLGDSALYLCASSLAKLAAHTGELFFGEGSRLTVL.

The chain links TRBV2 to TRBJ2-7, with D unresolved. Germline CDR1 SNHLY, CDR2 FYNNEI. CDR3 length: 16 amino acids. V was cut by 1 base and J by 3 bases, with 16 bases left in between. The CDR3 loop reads CASSEEGYRPIYEQYF. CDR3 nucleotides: TGTGCCAGCAGTGAAGAGGGCTACCGTCCTATCTACGAGCAGTACTTC.

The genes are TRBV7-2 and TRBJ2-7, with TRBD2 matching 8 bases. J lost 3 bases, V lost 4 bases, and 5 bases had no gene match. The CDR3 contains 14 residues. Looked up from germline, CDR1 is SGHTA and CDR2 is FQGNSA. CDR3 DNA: TGTGCCAGCAGCTCCAGGACTAGCAGCTACGAGCAGTACTTC. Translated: CASSSRTSSYEQYF.

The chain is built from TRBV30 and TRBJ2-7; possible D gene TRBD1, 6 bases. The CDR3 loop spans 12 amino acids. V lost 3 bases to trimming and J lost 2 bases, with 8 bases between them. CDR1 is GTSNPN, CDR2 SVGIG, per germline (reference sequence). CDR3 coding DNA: TGTGCCTGGAGCCGGGACACCTACGAGCAGTACTTC. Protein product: CAWSRDTYEQYF.

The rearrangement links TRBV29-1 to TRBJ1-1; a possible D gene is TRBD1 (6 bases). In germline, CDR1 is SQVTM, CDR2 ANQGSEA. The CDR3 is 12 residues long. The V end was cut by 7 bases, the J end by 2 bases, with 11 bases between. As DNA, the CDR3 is TGCAGCGCCAAACAGGGTAACACTGAAGCTTTCTTT. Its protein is CSAKQGNTEAFF.

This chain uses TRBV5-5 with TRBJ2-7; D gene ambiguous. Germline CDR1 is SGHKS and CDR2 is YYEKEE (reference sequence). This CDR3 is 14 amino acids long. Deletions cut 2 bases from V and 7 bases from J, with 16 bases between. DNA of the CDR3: TGTGCCAGCAGCTTAGTCGGAGAGCTACGGGAGCAGTACTTC. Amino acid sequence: CASSLVGELREQYF.

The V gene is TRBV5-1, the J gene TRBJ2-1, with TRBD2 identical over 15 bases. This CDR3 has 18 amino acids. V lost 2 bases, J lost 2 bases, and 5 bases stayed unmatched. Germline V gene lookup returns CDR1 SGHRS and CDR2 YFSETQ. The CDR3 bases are TGCGCCAGCAGCTTAGGACTAGCGGGAGGGATCCCCTACAATGAGCAGTTCTTC. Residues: CASSLGLAGGIPYNEQFF.

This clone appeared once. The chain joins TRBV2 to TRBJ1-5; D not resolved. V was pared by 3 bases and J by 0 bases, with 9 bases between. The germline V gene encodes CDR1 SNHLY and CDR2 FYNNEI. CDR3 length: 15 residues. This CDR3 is CASSDRANSNQPQHF. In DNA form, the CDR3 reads TGTGCCAGCAGTGATCGAGCAAATAGCAATCAGCCCCAGCATTTT.

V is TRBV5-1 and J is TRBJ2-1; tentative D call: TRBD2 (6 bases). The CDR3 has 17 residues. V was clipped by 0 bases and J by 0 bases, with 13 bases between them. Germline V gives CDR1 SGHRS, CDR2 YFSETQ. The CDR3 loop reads CASSLGTGLSSYNEQFF. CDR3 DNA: TGCGCCAGCAGCTTGGGCACAGGACTAAGCTCCTACAATGAGCAGTTCTTC. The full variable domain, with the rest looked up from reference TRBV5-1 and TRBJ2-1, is KAGVTQTPRYLIKTRGQQVTLSCSPISGHRSVSWYQQTPGQGLQFLFEYFSETQRNKGNFPGRFSGRQFSNSRSEMNVSTLELGDSALYLCASSLGTGLSSYNEQFFGPGTRLTVL.

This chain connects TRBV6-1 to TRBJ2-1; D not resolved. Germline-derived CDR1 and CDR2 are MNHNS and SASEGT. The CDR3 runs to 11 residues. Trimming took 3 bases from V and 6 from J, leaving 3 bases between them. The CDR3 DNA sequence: TGTGCCAGCAGTGATCGCAATGAGCAGTTCTTC. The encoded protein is CASSDRNEQFF.

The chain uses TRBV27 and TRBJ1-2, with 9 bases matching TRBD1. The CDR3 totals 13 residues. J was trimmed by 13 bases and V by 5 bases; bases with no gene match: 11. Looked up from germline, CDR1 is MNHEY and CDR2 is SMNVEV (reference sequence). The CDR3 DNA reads TGTGCCAGCAGTCCCGCCGGGACAGGGTTCGGCACCTTC. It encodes CASSPAGTGFGTF.

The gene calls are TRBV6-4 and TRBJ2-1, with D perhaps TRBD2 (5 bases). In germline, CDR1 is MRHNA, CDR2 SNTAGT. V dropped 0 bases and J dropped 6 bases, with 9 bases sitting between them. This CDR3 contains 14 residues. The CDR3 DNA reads TGTGCCAGCAGTGACTCACTAGAGCGCAATGAGCAGTTCTTC. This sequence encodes CASSDSLERNEQFF.

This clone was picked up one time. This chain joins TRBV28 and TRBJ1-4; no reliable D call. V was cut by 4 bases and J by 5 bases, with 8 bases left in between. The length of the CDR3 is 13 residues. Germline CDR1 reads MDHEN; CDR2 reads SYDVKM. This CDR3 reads CASSWALNEKLFF. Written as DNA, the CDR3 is TGTGCCAGCAGTTGGGCGTTGAATGAAAAACTGTTTTTT. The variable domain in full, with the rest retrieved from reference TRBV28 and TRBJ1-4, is DVKVTQSSRYLVKRTGEKVFLECVQDMDHENMFWYRQDPGLGLRLIYFSYDVKMKEKGDIPEGYSVSREKKERFSLILESASTNQTSMYLCASSWALNEKLFFGSGTQLSVL.

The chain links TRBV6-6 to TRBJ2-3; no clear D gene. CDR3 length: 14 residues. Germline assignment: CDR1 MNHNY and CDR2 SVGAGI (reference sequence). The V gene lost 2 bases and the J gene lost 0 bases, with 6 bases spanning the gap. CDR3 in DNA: TGTGCCAGCAGTTACGGGCAGAGCACAGATACGCAGTATTTT. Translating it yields CASSYGQSTDTQYF.

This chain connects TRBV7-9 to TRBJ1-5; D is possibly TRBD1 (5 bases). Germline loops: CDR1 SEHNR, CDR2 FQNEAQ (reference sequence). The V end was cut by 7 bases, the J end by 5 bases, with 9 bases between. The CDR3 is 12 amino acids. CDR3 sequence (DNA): TGTGCCAGCACCATAGGGGATCAGCCCCAGCATTTT. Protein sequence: CASTIGDQPQHF. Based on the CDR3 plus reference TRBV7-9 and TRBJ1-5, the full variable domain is DTGVSQNPRHKITKRGQNVTFRCDPISEHNRLYWYRQTLGQGPEFLTYFQNEAQLEKSRLLSDRFSAERPKGSFSTLEIQRTEQGDSAMYLCASTIGDQPQHFGDGTRLSIL.

The CDR3 DNA reads TGTGCTAGTGGTCTTACTAGCGGGACGAACACCGGGGAGCTGTTTTTT. It translates to CASGLTSGTNTGELFF. The gene calls are TRBV12-5 and TRBJ2-2; 10 bases fit TRBD2. The CDR3 spans 16 residues. From germline, CDR1 is LGHNT and CDR2 FRNRAP. Unmatched junction bases numbered 3, after V lost 5 bases and J lost 0 bases.

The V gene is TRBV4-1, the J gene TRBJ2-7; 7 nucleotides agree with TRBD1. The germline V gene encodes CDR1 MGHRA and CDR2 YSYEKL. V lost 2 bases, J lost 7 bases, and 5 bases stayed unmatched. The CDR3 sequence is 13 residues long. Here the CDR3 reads CASSQQDRREQYF. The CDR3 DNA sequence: TGCGCCAGCAGCCAACAGGACAGGCGGGAGCAGTACTTC.